This is a list of T cell receptor beta chains from one sample in a study of T-cell memory formation after mild COVID-19. TCRdb analysed the 5' RACE reads with MiXCR anew, one entry per CDR3 protein. The sample lists a few hundred thousand distinct CDR3 sequences; 20% to 25% were seen once. The sample was PBMCs or a T cell subset sorted from them (not recorded which). The receptor set was obtained from a man between 18 and 35 years old who had mild COVID-19 (a few samples of this study predate the infection). Cell type and time point are not known. The CDR3 runs from the conserved cysteine through the conserved F or W. The order of the fields is CDR3 DNA, CDR3 protein, J gene, V gene, clone size, D gene. D genes are given only for firm matches. Expanded clones are given a class, and other clones once, few, many or no size at all.

CDR3nt: TGTGCCAGCAGCCAGGGGGACAGGGACCAAGAGACCCAGTACTTC; CDR3aa: CASSQGDRDQETQYF; j_gene: TRBJ2-5; v_gene: TRBV4-2; abundance: few; d_gene: TRBD1
CDR3nt: TGCAGTGCTAGGTCCGGGGCCTACTCCTACGAGCAGTACTTC; CDR3aa: CSARSGAYSYEQYF; j_gene: TRBJ2-7; v_gene: TRBV20-1; abundance: few; d_gene: -
CDR3nt: TGTGCCAGCAGTGCCGGGACTAGCGGGGGGAATGAGCAGTTCTTC; CDR3aa: CASSAGTSGGNEQFF; j_gene: TRBJ2-1; v_gene: TRBV7-9; abundance: many; d_gene: TRBD2
CDR3nt: TGTGCCAGCAGTGGGCTACAGGGCACTGGAAACACCATATATTTT; CDR3aa: CASSGLQGTGNTIYF; j_gene: TRBJ1-3; v_gene: TRBV25-1; abundance: -; d_gene: -
CDR3nt: TGTGCCAGCAGTTTTTCAGGGGGCAAAAACATTCAGTACTTC; CDR3aa: CASSFSGGKNIQYF; j_gene: TRBJ2-4; v_gene: TRBV28; abundance: few; d_gene: TRBD1
CDR3nt: TGTGCCAGCAGAGGGACCGGGACGGTGACCTACGAGCAGTACTTC; CDR3aa: CASRGTGTVTYEQYF; j_gene: TRBJ2-7; v_gene: TRBV12-3/TRBV12-4; abundance: few; d_gene: -
CDR3nt: TGTGCCAGCAGCTTAGTAGGCAGCGGGGGATCAGATACGCAGTATTTT; CDR3aa: CASSLVGSGGSDTQYF; j_gene: TRBJ2-3; v_gene: TRBV7-9; abundance: -; d_gene: TRBD2
CDR3nt: TGTGCCAGCACCGTAACAGGGGGCCATGTCACAGATACGCAGTATTTT; CDR3aa: CASTVTGGHVTDTQYF; j_gene: TRBJ2-3; v_gene: TRBV7-2; abundance: few; d_gene: TRBD1
CDR3nt: TGCAGTGCTAGAGAACGTCGGGGGTACGAGCAGTACTTC; CDR3aa: CSARERRGYEQYF; j_gene: TRBJ2-7; v_gene: TRBV20-1; abundance: few; d_gene: -
CDR3nt: TGTGCCATCAGGGACAAACAAGAGACCCAGTACTTC; CDR3aa: CAIRDKQETQYF; j_gene: TRBJ2-5; v_gene: TRBV10-3; abundance: few; d_gene: -
CDR3nt: TGCAGCGCCGGGACTAGCCCTGATGGAGGGACCCAGTACTTC; CDR3aa: CSAGTSPDGGTQYF; j_gene: TRBJ2-5; v_gene: TRBV20-1; abundance: many; d_gene: TRBD2
CDR3nt: TGTGCCAGCCTCCCGGCCAGGGGGCGTTCTGGGGCCAACGTCCTGACTTTC; CDR3aa: CASLPARGRSGANVLTF; j_gene: TRBJ2-6; v_gene: TRBV28; abundance: -; d_gene: TRBD1
CDR3nt: TGTGCCAGCAGTTTTTCACAGGCCAATCAGCCCCAGCATTTT; CDR3aa: CASSFSQANQPQHF; j_gene: TRBJ1-5; v_gene: TRBV12-3/TRBV12-4; abundance: few; d_gene: -
CDR3nt: TGTGCCAGTAGTATGCTGGTCAGGGGAAGCAATCAGCCCCAGCATTTT; CDR3aa: CASSMLVRGSNQPQHF; j_gene: TRBJ1-5; v_gene: TRBV19; abundance: -; d_gene: -
CDR3nt: TGTGCCAGCAGCGTAGGGGACATTCAAGAGACCCAGTACTTC; CDR3aa: CASSVGDIQETQYF; j_gene: TRBJ2-5; v_gene: TRBV9; abundance: -; d_gene: -
CDR3nt: TGTGCCAGCAGTGACACGAACACTGAAGCTTTCTTT; CDR3aa: CASSDTNTEAFF; j_gene: TRBJ1-1; v_gene: TRBV2; abundance: -; d_gene: -
CDR3nt: TGTGCCAGCAGCTTAGTTTCAGGGAGGCGGGAGCAGTACTTC; CDR3aa: CASSLVSGRREQYF; j_gene: TRBJ2-7; v_gene: TRBV7-9; abundance: -; d_gene: -
CDR3nt: TGCAGTGCTATCGGCTGGGAAGGGGATGAAAAACTGTTTTTT; CDR3aa: CSAIGWEGDEKLFF; j_gene: TRBJ1-4; v_gene: TRBV20-1; abundance: -; d_gene: -
CDR3nt: TGTGCCAGCTCACTAGGGTGGAATACGCAGTATTTT; CDR3aa: CASSLGWNTQYF; j_gene: TRBJ2-3; v_gene: TRBV2; abundance: few; d_gene: -
CDR3nt: TGTGCCAGCAGCTTAGTCCAGCCTCGCCAAGAGACCCAGTACTTC; CDR3aa: CASSLVQPRQETQYF; j_gene: TRBJ2-5; v_gene: TRBV7-2; abundance: -; d_gene: -
CDR3nt: TGTGCCTGGAGTAGCTATCCTAGCCAAAACATTCAGTACTTC; CDR3aa: CAWSSYPSQNIQYF; j_gene: TRBJ2-4; v_gene: TRBV30; abundance: few; d_gene: -
CDR3nt: TGTGCCAGCAGCTTAGAGGCTGGCAGCTCCTACGAGCAGTACTTC; CDR3aa: CASSLEAGSSYEQYF; j_gene: TRBJ2-7; v_gene: TRBV7-7; abundance: -; d_gene: -
CDR3nt: TGTGCCAGCAGTGGGGGTGGACTAGCGGGGATTTACGAGCAGTACTTC; CDR3aa: CASSGGGLAGIYEQYF; j_gene: TRBJ2-7; v_gene: TRBV2; abundance: few; d_gene: TRBD2
CDR3nt: TGTGCCTGGAGTAGACAGGGGTCCTACGAGCAGTACTTC; CDR3aa: CAWSRQGSYEQYF; j_gene: TRBJ2-7; v_gene: TRBV30; abundance: -; d_gene: TRBD1
CDR3nt: TGCGCCAGCAGCTTGGGCAGGGGGGCCCTGGGGGACACTGAAGCTTTCTTT; CDR3aa: CASSLGRGALGDTEAFF; j_gene: TRBJ1-1; v_gene: TRBV5-1; abundance: few; d_gene: TRBD1
CDR3nt: TGTGCCAGCAGCTTAACAGGGAGCGGGTCCGGGGAGCTGTTTTTT; CDR3aa: CASSLTGSGSGELFF; j_gene: TRBJ2-2; v_gene: TRBV7-2; abundance: -; d_gene: -
CDR3nt: TGCGCCAGCAGCTTGGCAGACACTCCGAGCGATGAAAAACTGTTTTTT; CDR3aa: CASSLADTPSDEKLFF; j_gene: TRBJ1-4; v_gene: TRBV5-1; abundance: few; d_gene: -
CDR3nt: TGCGCCAGCAGCGCGGGTCCGGGTGGTTCACCCCTCCACTTT; CDR3aa: CASSAGPGGSPLHF; j_gene: TRBJ1-6; v_gene: TRBV5-1; abundance: -; d_gene: -
CDR3nt: TGTGCCAGCAGCTTAGATCGGTCAGACTACAATGAGCAGTTCTTC; CDR3aa: CASSLDRSDYNEQFF; j_gene: TRBJ2-1; v_gene: TRBV7-2; abundance: few; d_gene: -
CDR3nt: TGCAGTGCTCCCATCGACCTTAACTATGGCTACACCTTC; CDR3aa: CSAPIDLNYGYTF; j_gene: TRBJ1-2; v_gene: TRBV20-1; abundance: -; d_gene: -
CDR3nt: TGTGCCAGTAGCGGTTCTTCAGGGAAAAAACTGTTTTTT; CDR3aa: CASSGSSGKKLFF; j_gene: TRBJ1-4; v_gene: TRBV19; abundance: -; d_gene: -
CDR3nt: TGTGCCAGCAGCTTGGATGGAGAGGAAAAACTGTTTTTT; CDR3aa: CASSLDGEEKLFF; j_gene: TRBJ1-4; v_gene: TRBV5-8; abundance: -; d_gene: -
CDR3nt: TGTGCCAGCAGTTACTCGGCCCCTAGCGGGGTATACAATGAGCAGTTCTTC; CDR3aa: CASSYSAPSGVYNEQFF; j_gene: TRBJ2-1; v_gene: TRBV6-2/TRBV6-3; abundance: many; d_gene: TRBD2
CDR3nt: TGCGCCAGCAGCTGGGGGGCAGGGCAGCCCCAGCATTTT; CDR3aa: CASSWGAGQPQHF; j_gene: TRBJ1-5; v_gene: TRBV5-1; abundance: -; d_gene: -
CDR3nt: TGTGCCAGCTCACTTGGACAGGGCGGAGGCTACGAGCAGTACTTC; CDR3aa: CASSLGQGGGYEQYF; j_gene: TRBJ2-7; v_gene: TRBV18; abundance: -; d_gene: TRBD1
CDR3nt: TGTGCCAGCAGCGTAGAGTTAGGCACGAAGCAGTTCTTC; CDR3aa: CASSVELGTKQFF; j_gene: TRBJ2-1; v_gene: TRBV9; abundance: many; d_gene: -
CDR3nt: TGTGCCAGCAGTAGGTCTCAGGGGAACGGTGAAAAACTGTTTTTT; CDR3aa: CASSRSQGNGEKLFF; j_gene: TRBJ1-4; v_gene: TRBV27; abundance: few; d_gene: -
CDR3nt: TGCAGTGCTAGTCATGATACGCAGTATTTT; CDR3aa: CSASHDTQYF; j_gene: TRBJ2-3; v_gene: TRBV20-1; abundance: few; d_gene: -
CDR3nt: TGTGCCAGCAACTCGGGGGGACCCGGCGAGCAGTACTTC; CDR3aa: CASNSGGPGEQYF; j_gene: TRBJ2-7; v_gene: TRBV12-3/TRBV12-4; abundance: few; d_gene: TRBD2
CDR3nt: TGTGCCAGCAGTTTAGGATTAGAGCAGTTCTTC; CDR3aa: CASSLGLEQFF; j_gene: TRBJ2-1; v_gene: TRBV27; abundance: many; d_gene: -
CDR3nt: TGTGCCAGCAGCTTAAATCCCGGGACACCTACAGATACGCAGTATTTT; CDR3aa: CASSLNPGTPTDTQYF; j_gene: TRBJ2-3; v_gene: TRBV5-5; abundance: -; d_gene: -
CDR3nt: TGTGCCAGCAGTGGGGGGAAACAAACCTTC; CDR3aa: CASSGGKQTF; j_gene: TRBJ1-2; v_gene: TRBV12-3/TRBV12-4; abundance: -; d_gene: -
CDR3nt: TGTGCCAGCACAGACGGGGGGCTCCAGCCCCAGCATTTT; CDR3aa: CASTDGGLQPQHF; j_gene: TRBJ1-5; v_gene: TRBV12-3/TRBV12-4; abundance: few; d_gene: -
CDR3nt: TGCAGCGTTGAAAACACAGGGATGGAAGAGACCCAGTACTTC; CDR3aa: CSVENTGMEETQYF; j_gene: TRBJ2-5; v_gene: TRBV29-1; abundance: few; d_gene: -
CDR3nt: TGTGCCAGCACCTGGATCGGAGGAGCTGGAAACACCATATATTTT; CDR3aa: CASTWIGGAGNTIYF; j_gene: TRBJ1-3; v_gene: TRBV2; abundance: -; d_gene: -
CDR3nt: TGTGCCAGCAGCTTGGGGGGGGGCCCCAACGAGCAGTACTTC; CDR3aa: CASSLGGGPNEQYF; j_gene: TRBJ2-7; v_gene: TRBV7-2; abundance: few; d_gene: -
CDR3nt: TGTGCCAGTAGGGTAGGACCCCGTGCCGGGGAGCTGTTTTTT; CDR3aa: CASRVGPRAGELFF; j_gene: TRBJ2-2; v_gene: TRBV19; abundance: -; d_gene: -
CDR3nt: TGCGCCAGCAGTCCGCCCGCCAACACCTATGGCTACACCTTC; CDR3aa: CASSPPANTYGYTF; j_gene: TRBJ1-2; v_gene: TRBV4-1; abundance: -; d_gene: -
CDR3nt: TGTGCCAGCAGTTGGGGGGACACGAACACTGAAGCTTTCTTT; CDR3aa: CASSWGDTNTEAFF; j_gene: TRBJ1-1; v_gene: TRBV7-9; abundance: few; d_gene: -
CDR3nt: TGTGCCAGCACCCGGAGTGGGCAGTCAGGAAACACCATATATTTT; CDR3aa: CASTRSGQSGNTIYF; j_gene: TRBJ1-3; v_gene: TRBV7-8; abundance: -; d_gene: -
CDR3nt: TGTGCCAGCAGTTACGACAGGGGCTATGGCTACACCTTC; CDR3aa: CASSYDRGYGYTF; j_gene: TRBJ1-2; v_gene: TRBV7-2; abundance: few; d_gene: TRBD1
CDR3nt: TGCAGCGTTGAATACTACCGCAGGGGCCGCCAGGGACCGAACACTGAAGCTTTCTTT; CDR3aa: CSVEYYRRGRQGPNTEAFF; j_gene: TRBJ1-1; v_gene: TRBV29-1; abundance: -; d_gene: -
CDR3nt: TGTGCCAGCTCCGGGACAGGGGCTACTCCACATGGCTACACCTTC; CDR3aa: CASSGTGATPHGYTF; j_gene: TRBJ1-2; v_gene: TRBV18; abundance: -; d_gene: TRBD1